The 27 T cell receptor beta chains listed next were all sequenced from one sample in a study of CD8+ T cells in alopecia areata. RNA was extracted and reverse transcribed into cDNA as the sequencing template. Sequencing used immunoSEQ multiplex PCR; TCRdb keeps in-frame clones, though not all of them. This table has roughly 210,000 clones, approximately 40% appearing once. Treatment denoted: oral pan-JAK inhibitor, 5-10 mg twice daily. This specimen consisted of CD4+ T cells sorted from blood, obtained around week 36, from a patient treated with tofacitinib. All receptors derive from a human donor with alopecia areata.

This clone was counted between two and nine times. This same CDR3 is encoded by further DNA sequences in the sample. This rearrangement joins TRBV6-5 to TRBJ2-7; 7 bases agree with TRBD1. The CDR3 consists of 12 residues. CDR1 and CDR2 from the germline V gene are MNHEY and SVGAGI. Germline trimming cut 6 bases from V and 2 bases from J; bases unmatched to any gene: 1. The CDR3 loop is CASRTGPYEQYF. The DNA for the CDR3 is TGTGCCAGCAGGACAGGGCCCTACGAGCAGTACTTC.

This clone was counted only a few times. The chain links TRBV11-2 to TRBJ2-5; D ambiguous. The CDR3 contains 12 residues. Trimming left V 6 bases short and J 5 bases short, with 10 bases between. Looked up from germline, CDR1 is SGHAT and CDR2 is FQNNGV. The CDR3 bases are TGTGCCAGCAGTAGGGCAGCGGAGACCCAGTACTTC. Translating it yields CASSRAAETQYF.

This rearrangement joins TRBV7-2 to TRBJ2-7, with D possibly matching TRBD1 (5 bases). CDR3 length: 12 amino acids. The V gene's germline CDR1 is SGHTA and CDR2 FQGNSA. Trimming shortened V by 4 bases and J by 2 bases, and 6 bases separated the two germline ends. DNA for the CDR3: TGTGCCAGCAGCTACAGGACCTACGAGCAGTACTTC. Protein product: CASSYRTYEQYF.

This clone was seen only once. The chain employs TRBV30 and TRBJ2-7; possibly TRBD2 for D (5 bases). V was cut by 2 bases and J by 5 bases, with 16 bases left in between. This CDR3 contains 14 residues. Germline assignment: CDR1 GTSNPN and CDR2 SVGIG (reference sequence). Here the CDR3 reads CAWSKPGLGNEQYF. The CDR3 DNA follows: TGTGCCTGGAGTAAACCCGGACTCGGGAACGAGCAGTACTTC.

Only a few counts were recorded for this clone. This chain joins TRBV29-1 and TRBJ2-5; D ambiguous. CDR1 and CDR2 (germline): SQVTM, ANQGSEA. The CDR3 consists of 13 residues. V was shortened by 3 bases and J by 4 bases, with 12 bases between the two germline ends. For the CDR3, the DNA is TGCAGCGTTGAGGGCAGGTTACTAGAGACCCAGTACTTC. This gives the protein CSVEGRLLETQYF.

This clone has more than one count but fewer than ten. V is TRBV19 and J is TRBJ2-1; tentative D call: TRBD1 (5 bases). Looked up from germline, CDR1 is LNHDA and CDR2 is SQIVND (reference sequence). The V gene lost 3 bases and the J gene lost 7 bases, with 13 bases spanning the gap. The CDR3 consists of 14 residues. The CDR3 here is CASSIWGSGNEQFF. Here the CDR3 DNA reads TGTGCCAGTAGTATCTGGGGATCAGGGAATGAGCAGTTCTTC.

The J gene is TRBJ2-1, the V gene TRBV28, with D possibly matching TRBD2 (5 bases). Trimming left V 8 bases short and J 5 bases short, with 19 bases between. This CDR3 is 15 amino acids long. CDR1 and CDR2 (germline): MDHEN, SYDVKM. Here the CDR3 reads CASVGSSSGHNEQFF. CDR3 coding DNA: TGTGCCAGCGTGGGGAGCTCTTCGGGCCACAATGAGCAGTTCTTC.

This clone was recorded at least ten times. The chain joins TRBV18 to TRBJ1-5; the match to TRBD1 covers 7 bases. The CDR3 length is 13 residues. CDR1 and CDR2 from the germline V gene are KGHSH and LQKENI. J gave up 5 bases and V 5 bases, and 3 bases lay outside the gene matches. For the CDR3, the DNA is TGTGCCAGCTCAGATACAGGGGATCAGCCCCAGCATTTT. Encoded protein: CASSDTGDQPQHF.

This clone was seen only a few times. The chain recombines TRBV11-2 with TRBJ1-1; 8 bases line up with TRBD1. This CDR3 spans 15 amino acids. V shed 3 bases and J 4 bases; nucleotides not matched to a gene: 7. In germline, CDR1 is SGHAT, CDR2 FQNNGV. The CDR3 region is CASSFRRTGSTEAFF. CDR3 DNA: TGTGCCAGCAGCTTCCGCCGGACAGGGTCCACTGAAGCTTTCTTT.

This rearrangement joins TRBV7-8 to TRBJ2-7; 7 bases are a match to TRBD2. CDR3 length: 16 residues. Germline V CDR1 and CDR2: SGHVS, FQNEAQ. V shed 0 bases and J 2 bases; nucleotides not matched to a gene: 7. Here the CDR3 reads CASSLAQGLTTYEQYF. CDR3 DNA: TGTGCCAGCAGCTTAGCGCAGGGACTAACCACCTACGAGCAGTACTTC.

The chain uses TRBV29-1 and TRBJ2-7; 11 positions agree with TRBD2. This CDR3 is built from 14 residues. The V and J ends lost 5 bases and 7 bases, in that order; junction bases with no gene match: 10. The germline CDR1 and CDR2 sequences are SQVTM and ANQGSEA. The chain's CDR3 is CSVPPGLAAQEQYF. CDR3 in DNA: TGCAGCGTTCCACCGGGACTAGCGGCCCAGGAGCAGTACTTC.

This clone has more than one count but fewer than ten. The genes are TRBV6-5 and TRBJ2-5, with D possibly TRBD1 on 6 matching bases. There are 16 residues in the CDR3. With 6 bases removed from V and 5 bases from J, the gap between germline ends came to 22 bases. Looked up from germline, CDR1 is MNHEY and CDR2 is SVGAGI. Here the CDR3 DNA reads TGTGCCAGCAGCTACGCCGGGCCAGCTCAGGGGGAGACCCAGTACTTC. This translates into CASSYAGPAQGETQYF.

This clone was seen only a few times. The genes are TRBV28 and TRBJ2-1; a possible D gene is TRBD2 (6 bases). The CDR3 loop spans 14 amino acids. In germline, CDR1 is MDHEN, CDR2 SYDVKM. Trimming shortened V by 7 bases and J by 6 bases, and 16 bases separated the two germline ends. The CDR3 DNA reads as TGTGCCAGCAAGGTGGGAGGTACTGGCAATGAGCAGTTCTTC. Its translation is CASKVGGTGNEQFF.

This clone was recorded a few times. The chain is built from TRBV5-1 and TRBJ2-5; 11 nucleotides match TRBD2. This CDR3 comprises 18 residues. V lost 5 bases and J lost 0; bases outside the gene matches: 12. Germline values: CDR1 SGHRS, CDR2 YFSETQ. The CDR3 nucleotides are TGCGCCAGCAGTGGCTCCCCCGGGACTAGCGGCTACCAAGAGACCCAGTACTTC. Residues: CASSGSPGTSGYQETQYF.

The chain has TRBV2 and TRBJ2-1, with TRBD2 matching over 10 bases. The length of the CDR3 is 16 residues. V shed 5 bases, J shed 8 bases, and the junction held 12 bases outside the gene matches. Germline values: CDR1 SNHLY, CDR2 FYNNEI. CDR3 sequence: CASSRNSGRSGDEQFF. Written as DNA, the CDR3 is TGTGCCAGCAGTCGAAATAGCGGGAGGAGTGGAGATGAGCAGTTCTTC.

This chain uses TRBV30 with TRBJ2-7; D perhaps matches TRBD2 (7 bases). Germline loops: CDR1 GTSNPN, CDR2 SVGIG (reference sequence). V gave up 3 bases and J gave up 0 bases, with 15 bases separating them. This CDR3 comprises 15 residues. The CDR3: CAWSRGREFSYEQYF. CDR3 coding DNA: TGTGCCTGGAGCCGGGGGCGGGAGTTCTCCTACGAGCAGTACTTC. Full variable domain (remainder filled in from reference TRBV30 and TRBJ2-7): SQTIHQWPATLVQPVGSPLSLECTVEGTSNPNLYWYRQAAGRGLQLLFYSVGIGQISSEVPQNLSASRPQDRQFILSSKKLLLSDSGFYLCAWSRGREFSYEQYFGPGTRLTVT.

There are a few counts of this clone. The chain recombines TRBV5-1 with TRBJ2-5, with unresolved D. Per the germline V gene, CDR1 is SGHRS and CDR2 is YFSETQ. The CDR3 totals 13 residues. Trimming took 1 base from V and 4 from J, leaving 8 bases between them. In DNA, the CDR3 is TGCGCCAGCAGCTTGCGACCAGCAGAGACCCAGTACTTC. Residues: CASSLRPAETQYF. Using reference TRBV5-1 and TRBJ2-5 for the parts outside the CDR3, the full variable domain is KAGVTQTPRYLIKTRGQQVTLSCSPISGHRSVSWYQQTPGQGLQFLFEYFSETQRNKGNFPGRFSGRQFSNSRSEMNVSTLELGDSALYLCASSLRPAETQYFGPGTRLLVL.

The gene calls are TRBV7-6 and TRBJ2-5, with TRBD2 identical over 7 bases. CDR1 and CDR2 from the germline V gene are SGHVS and FNYEAQ. The CDR3 spans 13 residues. V gave up 10 bases and J gave up 5 bases; unmatched junction bases: 10. The CDR3 DNA reads as TGTGCCACTTCTTCGGGGACTACGGAGACCCAGTACTTC. Its protein is CATSSGTTETQYF.

The V gene is TRBV5-4, the J gene TRBJ2-3, with 7 bases aligning to TRBD2. The CDR3 is 15 residues long. V gave up 3 bases and J gave up 4 bases; unmatched junction bases: 8. Germline-derived CDR1 and CDR2 are SGHNT and YYREEE (reference sequence). The CDR3 sequence is CASSSGPRGADTQYF. The CDR3 bases are TGTGCCAGCAGCTCAGGGCCCCGGGGGGCAGATACGCAGTATTTT.

The J gene is TRBJ2-3, the V gene TRBV4-2; 9 bases align to TRBD2. Germline assignment: CDR1 LGHNA and CDR2 YNFKEQ. This CDR3 comprises 16 residues. J gave up 4 bases and V 3 bases, and 8 bases lay outside the gene matches. Written as DNA, the CDR3 is TGTGCCAGCAGCCAGGCCAGCGGGAGGTCCTCAGATACGCAGTATTTT. Protein product: CASSQASGRSSDTQYF.

The V and J genes are TRBV2 and TRBJ2-5; D may correspond to TRBD1 or TRBD2 (6 bases each). This CDR3 is built from 15 residues. The V end was cut by 6 bases, the J end by 4 bases, with 18 bases between. Germline CDR1 and CDR2: SNHLY and FYNNEI. CDR3 DNA: TGTGCCAGCAGGAGGGGGAAGGCGGGGACAGAGACCCAGTACTTC. Its translation is CASRRGKAGTETQYF.

This clone was seen only a few times. The chain has TRBV19 and TRBJ2-1; weak D call: TRBD2 (6 bases). The germline CDR1 and CDR2 sequences are LNHDA and SQIVND (reference sequence). The germline V and J ends were trimmed by 0 bases and 7 bases, with 13 bases remaining between them. The CDR3 length is 15 residues. The CDR3 region has the DNA TGTGCCAGTAGTATAGAACGGAGGGCCTCGAATGAGCAGTTCTTC. This sequence encodes CASSIERRASNEQFF.

Only a few counts were recorded for this clone. The J gene is TRBJ2-5, the V gene TRBV4-2; D may match TRBD1 or TRBD2 (5 bases each). The CDR3 totals 15 residues. Trimming took 3 bases from V and 4 from J, leaving 15 bases between them. Per the germline V gene, CDR1 is LGHNA and CDR2 is YNFKEQ. The CDR3 loop is CASSQPGALGETQYF. The CDR3 DNA is TGTGCCAGCAGCCAGCCCGGGGCGCTTGGAGAGACCCAGTACTTC.

This sequence joins TRBV9 and TRBJ1-2; D unresolved. Trimming took 4 bases from V and 7 from J, leaving 17 bases between them. Germline V gene lookup returns CDR1 SGDLS and CDR2 YYNGEE. This CDR3 region has 14 residues. The DNA of the CDR3 is TGTGCCAGCAGCCTTAGGACCGAAACTAGTGGCTACACCTTC. It specifies CASSLRTETSGYTF.

This clone was counted only a few times. The rearrangement uses TRBV7-9 and TRBJ1-1, with D hard to call. The germline V gene encodes CDR1 SEHNR and CDR2 FQNEAQ (reference sequence). The CDR3 has 17 residues. V was shortened by 1 base and J by 7 bases, with 22 bases between the two germline ends. CDR3 coding DNA: TGTGCCAGCAGCTTAGGATATGGAGGGCTGAGGGTTGGTGAAGCTTTCTTT. Translation gives CASSLGYGGLRVGEAFF.

CDR3 DNA: TGTGCCACCGTTGGAATCACTGAAGCTTTCTTT. Its protein is CATVGITEAFF. This chain connects TRBV10-3 to TRBJ1-1; no definite D call. This CDR3 has 11 amino acids. Germline lookup yields CDR1 ENHRY and CDR2 SYGVKD. V dropped 10 bases and J dropped 4 bases, with 10 bases sitting between them.

This CDR3 reads CASSLRKAGTEAFF. The CDR3 DNA reads TGTGCCAGCAGCTTAAGGAAAGCGGGCACTGAAGCTTTCTTT. The chain recombines TRBV7-3 with TRBJ1-1; no definite D call. The CDR3 is 14 amino acids. Germline CDR1 is SGHTA and CDR2 is FQGTGA. V was pared by 1 base and J by 4 bases, with 10 bases between.